This TCR beta chain was identified during a study of early T cells in non-severe SARS-CoV-2 infection. Across the study: Sequencing input comprised bulk RNA from unsorted whole blood; chain pairing was not available.

Regarding the study as a whole: Missing private and CD4 specificities, VDJdb matching favored anti-spike CD8 responses.

Individual cDNA molecules received unique molecular identifiers during library preparation. TCRdb reprocessed the 5' RACE reads with MiXCR, giving one entry per CDR3 protein. The sample contains about 97,000 distinct CDR3 sequences, 8% to 13% of which appear only once. This clonotype has ten or more counts. Antigen specificity is unknown. The V gene lost 3 bases and the J gene lost 4 bases, with 11 bases spanning the gap. The CDR3 runs to 14 residues. CDR1 LNHDA and CDR2 SQIVND come from the germline V gene (reference sequence). The source is an adult who was a healthcare worker with PCR-confirmed SARS-CoV-2 infection or an uninfected control (not recorded which). The input for sequencing was whole blood, taken at baseline. The rearrangement links TRBV19 to TRBJ2-3; perhaps TRBD2 as D (6 bases). CDR3 residues: CASSMGPSADTQYF. CDR3 in DNA: TGTGCCAGTAGTATGGGACCTAGCGCAGATACGCAGTATTTT. Complete variable domain (other parts from reference TRBV19 and TRBJ2-3): DGGITQSPKYLFRKEGQNVTLSCEQNLNHDAMYWYRQDPGQGLRLIYYSQIVNDFQKGDIAEGYSVSREKKESFPLTVTSAQKNPTAFYLCASSMGPSADTQYFGPGTRLTVL.